A single sample gave rise to the 21 T cell receptor beta chains below, sequenced in a study of OX40 agonist ivuxolimab in advanced cancers. Receptor amplification or capture employed the immunoSEQ multiplex PCR assay. Here the immuneACCESS table is served through TCRdb, limited to in-frame sequences with V and J called. Missing clones are a known gap in these copies; in checked studies unresolved V genes cover under half, and the rest lacks a known reason. The sample table holds about 20,000 clones, of which 70% to 80% were seen once. The ten top clones hold roughly 17% of the sample. Source: CD4+ or CD8+ T cells sorted from blood, taken in a trial of the OX40 agonist ivuxolimab. The receptor set was obtained from an adult with an advanced solid tumor such as melanoma, head and neck, liver or kidney cancer.

V is TRBV28 and J is TRBJ2-7; D gene ambiguous. From germline, CDR1 is MDHEN and CDR2 SYDVKM. The CDR3 length is 14 residues. V shed 3 bases and J shed 0 bases, with 9 bases lying between them. CDR3 bases: TGTGCCAGCAGTTTTCCCGGAAGCTCCTACGAGCAGTACTTC. Translated: CASSFPGSSYEQYF.

The chain recombines TRBV27 with TRBJ2-7; a weak D match, TRBD2 (7 bases). Trimming pared 1 base from V and 4 bases from J, leaving 17 bases between. CDR3 length: 16 residues. Germline loops: CDR1 MNHEY, CDR2 SMNVEV (reference sequence). The CDR3, as DNA: TGTGCCAGCAGTTTATATGGGGGGGGCGCGGGGTACGAGCAGTACTTC. Protein sequence: CASSLYGGGAGYEQYF.

In DNA form, the CDR3 reads TGTGCCAGCAGCCAGGCGCCGGACAATCAGCCCCAGCATTTT. It translates to CASSQAPDNQPQHF. This chain links TRBV2 with TRBJ1-5; unclear D gene. The CDR3 length is 14 residues. The V gene's germline CDR1 is SNHLY and CDR2 FYNNEI. Trimming took off 6 bases at V and 3 bases at J, with 12 bases between the two ends. The complete variable domain, with remaining parts taken from reference TRBV2 and TRBJ1-5, reads EPEVTQTPSHQVTQMGQEVILRCVPISNHLYFYWYRQILGQKVEFLVSFYNNEISEKSEIFDDQFSVERPDGSNFTLKIRSTKLEDSAMYFCASSQAPDNQPQHFGDGTRLSIL.

The CDR3 nucleotides read TGCGCCAGCAGCTTGGTAGCCGGGGAGCTGTTTTTT. Its protein is CASSLVAGELFF. This rearrangement joins TRBV5-1 to TRBJ2-2; no clear D gene. The germline V gene encodes CDR1 SGHRS and CDR2 YFSETQ. V was clipped by 0 bases and J by 6 bases, with 3 bases between them. This CDR3 is built from 12 residues.

The chain recombines TRBV4-3 with TRBJ1-4; no definite D call. This CDR3 region has 15 residues. V lost 0 bases, J lost 3 bases, and 8 bases lay in between. Germline V gene sequence: CDR1 LGHNA, CDR2 YSLEER. The CDR3 sequence: CASSQDPEPNEKLFF. Here the CDR3 DNA reads TGCGCCAGCAGCCAAGACCCGGAGCCTAATGAAAAACTGTTTTTT.

The rearrangement links TRBV4-3 to TRBJ2-5, with D perhaps TRBD2 (6 bases). With 0 bases removed from V and 2 bases from J, the gap between germline ends came to 19 bases. The germline CDR1 and CDR2 sequences are LGHNA and YSLEER. The CDR3 has 18 amino acids. CDR3: CASSQDFPGTFVQETQYF. The DNA for the CDR3 is TGCGCCAGCAGCCAAGATTTCCCCGGGACTTTCGTTCAAGAGACCCAGTACTTC.

By sample share, this clone is medium-sized. This sequence joins TRBV19 and TRBJ2-2; D unresolved. V lost 2 bases and J 3 bases, leaving 1 base between the germline ends. From germline, CDR1 is LNHDA and CDR2 SQIVND (reference sequence). There are 12 residues in the CDR3. The DNA of the CDR3 is TGTGCCAGTAGTATATACACCGGGGAGCTGTTTTTT. Translated, it gives CASSIYTGELFF.

The rearrangement uses TRBV10-1 and TRBJ2-1; D is uncertain. This CDR3 region has 13 residues. V was pared by 8 bases and J by 0 bases, with 8 bases between. Germline-derived CDR1 and CDR2 are WNHNN and SYGVQD (reference sequence). The CDR3: CASFPSSYNEQFF. Written as DNA, the CDR3 is TGCGCCAGCTTTCCAAGCTCCTACAATGAGCAGTTCTTC.

The chain employs TRBV6-5 and TRBJ1-1, with D unclear. This CDR3 is 12 amino acids long. Between the trimmed V and J ends, which lost 2 bases and 4 bases, there was a span of 5 bases. CDR1 and CDR2 from the germline V gene are MNHEY and SVGAGI. CDR3 residues: CASSYGRTEAFF. Here the CDR3 DNA reads TGTGCCAGCAGTTACGGCCGCACTGAAGCTTTCTTT.

The rearrangement links TRBV6-6 to TRBJ2-7; D is uncertain. In germline, CDR1 is MNHNY, CDR2 SVGAGI (reference sequence). V shed 0 bases and J shed 3 bases, with 6 bases lying between them. This CDR3 has 13 residues. The CDR3 sequence is CASSYSPDYEQYF. As DNA, the CDR3 is TGTGCCAGCAGTTACTCCCCAGACTACGAGCAGTACTTC.

The chain uses TRBV4-1 and TRBJ1-4; D is undetermined. The CDR3 consists of 14 residues. V gave up 0 bases and J gave up 4 bases, with 6 bases separating them. Germline V CDR1 and CDR2: MGHRA, YSYEKL. The CDR3 region is CASSQDNYNEKLFF. In DNA, the CDR3 is TGCGCCAGCAGCCAAGATAACTATAATGAAAAACTGTTTTTT.

The CDR3 region has the DNA TGTGCCAGCAGCCGCAATCAGCCCCAGCATTTT. It codes for CASSRNQPQHF. V and J are TRBV11-2 and TRBJ1-5; D is ambiguous. Trimming removed 5 bases at V and 2 bases at J, with 1 base between. Germline values: CDR1 SGHAT, CDR2 FQNNGV. The CDR3 consists of 11 residues.

The V call is TRBV6-5, the J call TRBJ2-1; no firm D call. Germline V gives CDR1 MNHEY, CDR2 SVGAGI. The CDR3 extends over 13 amino acids. Trimming left V 0 bases short and J 7 bases short, with 7 bases between. The CDR3 nucleotides are TGTGCCAGCAGTTACTCAGGTGCGAATGAGCAGTTCTTC. Its protein product is CASSYSGANEQFF.

This chain uses TRBV7-9 with TRBJ1-3; D unclear. The CDR3 has 15 amino acids. Trimming pared 5 bases from V and 0 bases from J, leaving 11 bases between. Germline V gene lookup returns CDR1 SEHNR and CDR2 FQNEAQ (reference sequence). CDR3 in DNA: TGTGCCAGCAGCCCCGGGAGTAACTCTGGAAACACCATATATTTT. Encoded protein: CASSPGSNSGNTIYF.

In DNA form, the CDR3 reads TGTGCCAGCAGTTTACGGGCAGGGGGCTTCCACGAGCAGTACTTC. This gives the protein CASSLRAGGFHEQYF. The V gene is TRBV27, the J gene TRBJ2-7, with TRBD1 matching over 8 bases. This CDR3 spans 15 amino acids. V shed 2 bases and J 5 bases; nucleotides not matched to a gene: 8. Germline V CDR1 and CDR2: MNHEY, SMNVEV (reference sequence).

The rearrangement links TRBV6-6 to TRBJ2-3; D possibly corresponds to TRBD2 (6 bases). V was cut by 4 bases and J by 2 bases, with 13 bases left in between. The CDR3 is 15 residues long. Germline CDR1 reads MNHNY; CDR2 reads SVGAGI (reference sequence). CDR3: CASSLLAGPTDTQYF. In nucleotides, the CDR3 is TGTGCCAGCAGTTTACTGGCGGGGCCCACAGATACGCAGTATTTT.

The chain recombines TRBV4-3 with TRBJ1-1, with D tentatively TRBD1 (5 bases). This CDR3 spans 16 amino acids. The ends were cut back, 2 bases at V and 1 base at J, with 14 bases in the middle. Germline CDR1 LGHNA, CDR2 YSLEER. CDR3 sequence: CASSQFTGTRNTEAFF. The CDR3 region has the DNA TGCGCCAGCAGCCAATTTACTGGGACCCGGAACACTGAAGCTTTCTTT.

This sequence joins TRBV27 and TRBJ2-3; TRBD1 matches at 10 bases. CDR1 is MNHEY and CDR2 is SMNVEV in the germline V gene (reference sequence). The CDR3 contains 18 residues. V was pared by 0 bases and J by 4 bases, with 10 bases of the junction left unmatched. In DNA, the CDR3 is TGTGCCAGCAGTTTATCTCTGAGGGGACAGGGGATGGCAGATACGCAGTATTTT. This gives the protein CASSLSLRGQGMADTQYF.

This chain's CDR3 is CAWSLLGTEAFF. CDR3 coding DNA: TGTGCCTGGAGCCTGTTGGGCACTGAAGCTTTCTTT. The V and J genes are TRBV30 and TRBJ1-1; D ambiguous. Trimming pared 3 bases from V and 4 bases from J, leaving 9 bases between. CDR1 and CDR2 from the germline V gene are GTSNPN and SVGIG (reference sequence). This CDR3 comprises 12 residues.

This clone turned up a few times. The chain has TRBV29-1 and TRBJ2-7; 10 nucleotides match TRBD1. Germline V lookup: CDR1 SQVTM, CDR2 ANQGSEA. V trimming: 4 bases; J trimming: 3 bases; junction bases outside the gene matches: 6. There are 14 residues in the CDR3. The CDR3 nucleotides read TGCAGCGTTGTAGGCCGGGACAGGGGCTACGAGCAGTACTTC. Amino acid sequence: CSVVGRDRGYEQYF.

J is TRBJ2-2 and V is TRBV7-3, with 7 bases that match TRBD2. The CDR3 runs to 14 residues. Per germline, CDR1 SGHTA and CDR2 FQGTGA. J lost 3 bases, V lost 5 bases, and 3 bases had no gene match. The CDR3 nucleotides are TGTGCCAGCAGCACCCGGGGGGACACCGGGGAGCTGTTTTTT. Encoded protein: CASSTRGDTGELFF.